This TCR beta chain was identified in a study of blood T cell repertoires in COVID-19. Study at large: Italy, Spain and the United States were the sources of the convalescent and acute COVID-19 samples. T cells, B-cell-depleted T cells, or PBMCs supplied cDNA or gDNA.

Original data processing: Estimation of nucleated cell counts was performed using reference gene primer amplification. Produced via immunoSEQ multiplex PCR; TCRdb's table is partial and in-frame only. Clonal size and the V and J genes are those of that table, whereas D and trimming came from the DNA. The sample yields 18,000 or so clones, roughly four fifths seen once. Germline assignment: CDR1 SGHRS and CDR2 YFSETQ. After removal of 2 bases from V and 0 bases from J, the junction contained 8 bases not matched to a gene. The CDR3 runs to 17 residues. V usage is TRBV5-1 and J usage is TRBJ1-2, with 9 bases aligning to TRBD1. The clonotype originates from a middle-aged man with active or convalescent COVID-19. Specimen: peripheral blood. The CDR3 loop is CASSLTGGRNPNYGYTF. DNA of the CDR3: TGCGCCAGCAGCTTAACAGGGGGCCGAAATCCTAACTATGGCTACACCTTC. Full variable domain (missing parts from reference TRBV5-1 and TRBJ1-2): KAGVTQTPRYLIKTRGQQVTLSCSPISGHRSVSWYQQTPGQGLQFLFEYFSETQRNKGNFPGRFSGRQFSNSRSEMNVSTLELGDSALYLCASSLTGGRNPNYGYTFGSGTRLTVV.